These T cell receptor beta chains were read from a single sample in a study of OX40 agonist ivuxolimab in advanced cancers. This table comes from immunoSEQ multiplex PCR, and its TCRdb copy is limited to in-frame clones, with some not included. Of about 41,000 clones listed, around 87% were seen once; the top ten hold about 40%. The specimen was CD4+ or CD8+ T cells sorted from blood, collected in a trial of the OX40 agonist ivuxolimab. All receptors come from an adult with an advanced solid tumor such as melanoma, head and neck, liver or kidney cancer. Each CDR3 is given with its conserved first and last residue. Fields, in order: CDR3 DNA, CDR3 protein, D gene, J gene, V gene. D genes are given only for firm matches.

cdr3_nt: TGTGCCAGCAGTTTCGCCACCCACTTC; cdr3_aa: CASSFATHF; d_call: -; j_call: TRBJ1-2; v_call: TRBV27
cdr3_nt: TGTGCCAGCAGCTCAACAGGGGTAAACACAGATACGCAGTATTTT; cdr3_aa: CASSSTGVNTDTQYF; d_call: TRBD1; j_call: TRBJ2-3; v_call: TRBV5-8
cdr3_nt: TGTGCCAGCAGCCCATCCGGGACTAGCGATGAGCAGTTCTTC; cdr3_aa: CASSPSGTSDEQFF; d_call: TRBD2; j_call: TRBJ2-1; v_call: TRBV5-4
cdr3_nt: TGTGCCAGCAGCGCATTAGGGATGGCTGGCTACGAGCAGTACTTC; cdr3_aa: CASSALGMAGYEQYF; d_call: -; j_call: TRBJ2-7; v_call: TRBV9
cdr3_nt: TGTGCCACCAGGTCCAGCGGGGGGGGCGAGCAGTACTTC; cdr3_aa: CATRSSGGGEQYF; d_call: TRBD2; j_call: TRBJ2-7; v_call: TRBV15
cdr3_nt: TGTGCCAGCAGCGAGTATAGCGGGGAGGGCTACGAGCAGTACTTC; cdr3_aa: CASSEYSGEGYEQYF; d_call: TRBD2; j_call: TRBJ2-7; v_call: TRBV9
cdr3_nt: TGCAGCATGGGGGCGGACGGCACAGATACGCAGTATTTT; cdr3_aa: CSMGADGTDTQYF; d_call: -; j_call: TRBJ2-3; v_call: TRBV29-1
cdr3_nt: TGTGCCAGCAGACCCCCGGGAAGGGATACGCAGTATTTT; cdr3_aa: CASRPPGRDTQYF; d_call: -; j_call: TRBJ2-3; v_call: TRBV13
cdr3_nt: TGTGCCAGCAGCGTAGGACCCGGGAGGGATGGCTACACCTTC; cdr3_aa: CASSVGPGRDGYTF; d_call: -; j_call: TRBJ1-2; v_call: TRBV9
cdr3_nt: TGTGCCAGCAGCTTAGTAGAGGGGATCAGCGGGCAGTACTTC; cdr3_aa: CASSLVEGISGQYF; d_call: -; j_call: TRBJ2-7; v_call: TRBV7-9
cdr3_nt: TGTGCCAGCAGCTACGGCAGGGGCAACTATGGCTACACCTTC; cdr3_aa: CASSYGRGNYGYTF; d_call: -; j_call: TRBJ1-2; v_call: TRBV7-9
cdr3_nt: TGTGCCAGCAGGACAGGGGGCAGTAATCAGCCCCAGCATTTT; cdr3_aa: CASRTGGSNQPQHF; d_call: TRBD1; j_call: TRBJ1-5; v_call: TRBV6-1
cdr3_nt: TGTGCCAGCAGCTGGGGAGTGGGGTCCACAGATACGCAGTATTTT; cdr3_aa: CASSWGVGSTDTQYF; d_call: -; j_call: TRBJ2-3; v_call: TRBV7-8